This T cell receptor beta chain stems from a study of blood T cell repertoires in COVID-19. Study in general: Donors in the United States, Italy and Spain gave samples during acute or convalescent COVID-19. T cells, B-cell-depleted T cells, or PBMCs supplied cDNA or gDNA.

The CDR3 extends over 15 amino acids. Per germline, CDR1 SGHNT and CDR2 YYREEE (reference sequence). The trim removed 1 base at V and 6 bases at J, leaving 8 bases unmatched. Under the authors' procedure: By means of reference gene primer amplification, nucleated cell counts were estimated. The assay was immunoSEQ multiplex PCR, and TCRdb's table has in-frame clones only and misses some. The DNA gave D and trimming, while V, J and clone size come from that table. The sample consists of 250,000 to 300,000 clones, about 82% of them appearing once. V usage is TRBV5-4 and J usage is TRBJ2-3; 7 bases are shared with TRBD2. The sequence derives from a man aged 45-60 years with active or convalescent COVID-19. Material: peripheral blood. The CDR3 DNA sequence: TGTGCCAGCAGCTTGAAGGGGCGGGAGTTGGATACGCAGTATTTT. It codes for CASSLKGRELDTQYF. Drawing the rest from reference TRBV5-4 and TRBJ2-3, the complete variable domain is ETGVTQSPTHLIKTRGQQVTLRCSSQSGHNTVSWYQQALGQGPQFIFQYYREEENGRGNFPPRFSGLQFPNYSSELNVNALELDDSALYLCASSLKGRELDTQYFGPGTRLTVL.